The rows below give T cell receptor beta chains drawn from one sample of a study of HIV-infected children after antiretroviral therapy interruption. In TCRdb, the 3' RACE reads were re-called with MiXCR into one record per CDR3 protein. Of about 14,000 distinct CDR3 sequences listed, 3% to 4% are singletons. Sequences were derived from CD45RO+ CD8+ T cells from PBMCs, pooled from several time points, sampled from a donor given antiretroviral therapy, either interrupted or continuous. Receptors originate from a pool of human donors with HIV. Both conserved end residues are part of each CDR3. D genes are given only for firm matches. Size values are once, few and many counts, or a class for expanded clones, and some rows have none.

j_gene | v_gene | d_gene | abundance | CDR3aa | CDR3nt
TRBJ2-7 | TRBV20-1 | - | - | CSARDRVGDPYEQYF | TGCAGTGCTAGAGATCGGGTGGGGGACCCCTACGAGCAGTACTTC
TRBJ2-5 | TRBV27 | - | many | CASRSGLGGTQYF | TGTGCCAGCCGGAGCGGATTAGGTGGGACCCAGTACTTC
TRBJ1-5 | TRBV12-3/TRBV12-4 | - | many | CASSPRGAVSNQPQHF | TGTGCCAGCAGCCCCCGAGGCGCAGTGAGCAATCAGCCCCAGCATTTT
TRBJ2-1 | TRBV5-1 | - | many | CASRGSGPEQFF | TGCGCCAGCCGGGGAAGCGGACCAGAGCAGTTCTTC
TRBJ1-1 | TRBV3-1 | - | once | CASSQGGGTEAFF | TGTGCCAGCAGCCAAGGAGGAGGGACTGAAGCTTTCTTT
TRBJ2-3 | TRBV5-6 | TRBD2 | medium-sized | CASSLAGGITDTQYF | TGTGCCAGCAGCTTAGCGGGGGGGATCACAGATACGCAGTATTTT
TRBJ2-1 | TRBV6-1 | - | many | CASSEAAGALDEQFF | TGTGCCAGCAGTGAAGCTGCGGGGGCACTAGATGAGCAGTTCTTC
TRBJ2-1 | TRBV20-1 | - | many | CSASTGQNYNEQFF | TGCAGTGCTAGTACCGGACAGAACTACAATGAGCAGTTCTTC
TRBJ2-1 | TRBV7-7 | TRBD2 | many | CASSPGLAGAEQFF | TGTGCCAGCAGCCCGGGACTAGCGGGGGCCGAGCAGTTCTTC
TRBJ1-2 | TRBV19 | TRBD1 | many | CASSRRQGARYGYTF | TGTGCCAGTAGTCGGCGACAGGGGGCGAGGTATGGCTACACCTTC
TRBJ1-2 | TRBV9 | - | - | CASRTGGGATGYTF | TGTGCCAGCAGGACCGGTGGGGGCGCGACCGGCTACACCTTC
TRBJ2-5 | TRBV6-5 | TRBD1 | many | CASRQTGTGELDRETQYF | TGTGCCAGCAGGCAAACCGGGACAGGGGAACTCGACCGAGAGACCCAGTACTTC
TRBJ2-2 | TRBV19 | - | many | CASSIMGFNTGELFF | TGTGCCAGTAGTATAATGGGATTTAACACCGGGGAGCTGTTTTTT
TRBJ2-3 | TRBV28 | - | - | CASSPQGERVTDTQYF | TGTGCCAGCAGTCCGCAGGGGGAGCGGGTCACAGATACGCAGTATTTT
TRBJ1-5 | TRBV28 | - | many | CASSIDSYNQPQHF | TGTGCCAGCAGTATCGACAGCTACAATCAGCCCCAGCATTTT
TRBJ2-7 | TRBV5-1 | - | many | CASSLAVGVSYEQYF | TGCGCCAGCAGCTTGGCAGTAGGGGTGTCCTACGAGCAGTACTTC
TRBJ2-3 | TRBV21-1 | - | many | CASSKGGRGTQYF | TGTGCCAGCAGCAAAGGAGGGCGGGGGACGCAGTATTTT
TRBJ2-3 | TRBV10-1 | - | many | CASSAEFTDTQYF | TGCGCCAGCAGTGCTGAGTTCACAGATACGCAGTATTTT
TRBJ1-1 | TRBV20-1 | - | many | CSARDGSGDGSEAFF | TGCAGTGCTAGAGATGGGTCCGGGGATGGGTCTGAAGCTTTCTTT
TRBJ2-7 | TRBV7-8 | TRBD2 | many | CASSPQRGGFYEQYF | TGTGCCAGCAGCCCCCAGCGGGGCGGATTTTACGAGCAGTACTTC
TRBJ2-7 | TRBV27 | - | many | CASSFKGWYTYEQYF | TGTGCCAGCAGTTTTAAGGGCTGGTACACCTACGAGCAGTACTTC
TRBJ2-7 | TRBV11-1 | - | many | CASSYHGRKYEQYF | TGTGCCAGCAGCTACCATGGCAGGAAATACGAGCAGTACTTC